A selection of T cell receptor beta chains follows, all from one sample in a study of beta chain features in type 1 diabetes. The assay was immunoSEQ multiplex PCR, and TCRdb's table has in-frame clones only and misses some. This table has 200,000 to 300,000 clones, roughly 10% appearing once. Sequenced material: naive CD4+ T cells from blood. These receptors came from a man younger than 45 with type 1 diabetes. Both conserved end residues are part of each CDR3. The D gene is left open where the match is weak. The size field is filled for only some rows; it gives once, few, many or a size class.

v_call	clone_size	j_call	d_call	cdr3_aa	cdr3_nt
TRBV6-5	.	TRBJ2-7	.	CASSYSYGHRYEQYF	TGTGCCAGCAGTTATTCGTACGGACACAGATACGAGCAGTACTTC
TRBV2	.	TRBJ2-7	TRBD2	CASRTSGGTYEQYF	TGTGCCAGCAGGACTAGCGGGGGGACCTACGAGCAGTACTTC
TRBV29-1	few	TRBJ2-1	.	CSATEGGGFGEQFF	TGCAGTGCCACCGAAGGGGGGGGATTCGGTGAGCAGTTCTTC
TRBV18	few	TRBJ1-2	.	CASSTGSRPYGYTF	TGTGCCAGCTCAACCGGGTCTCGACCCTATGGCTACACCTTC
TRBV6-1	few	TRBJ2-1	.	CASSENPNGQFF	TGTGCCAGCAGTGAAAATCCAAACGGGCAGTTCTTC
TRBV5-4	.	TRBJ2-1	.	CASSLFGAWNEQFF	TGTGCCAGCAGCTTGTTTGGAGCCTGGAATGAGCAGTTCTTC
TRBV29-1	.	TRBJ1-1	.	CSVERDTSTEAFF	TGCAGCGTTGAACGGGACACGTCTACTGAAGCTTTCTTT
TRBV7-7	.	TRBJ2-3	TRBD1	CASSAGQGRADTQYF	TGTGCTAGCAGTGCCGGACAGGGGCGGGCGGATACGCAGTATTTT
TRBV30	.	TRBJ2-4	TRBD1	CAWSDWTGGAKNIQYF	TGTGCCTGGAGCGACTGGACAGGGGGGGCCAAAAACATTCAGTACTTC
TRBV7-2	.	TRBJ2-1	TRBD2	CASSFSGGRYNEQFF	TGTGCCAGCAGCTTTAGCGGGGGGCGTTACAATGAGCAGTTCTTC
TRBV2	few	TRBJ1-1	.	CASSPQGFRGAFF	TGTGCCAGCAGTCCTCAGGGTTTCCGAGGAGCTTTCTTT
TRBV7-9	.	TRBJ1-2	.	CASSFLDNNYGYTF	TGTGCCAGCAGCTTCCTCGACAACAACTATGGCTACACCTTC
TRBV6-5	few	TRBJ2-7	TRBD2	CASSYSLASSYEQYF	TGTGCCAGCAGTTACTCACTAGCGAGCTCCTACGAGCAGTACTTC
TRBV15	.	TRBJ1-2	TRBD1	CATSTRLGGQDGYTF	TGTGCCACCAGCACCCGACTCGGGGGACAGGACGGCTACACCTTC
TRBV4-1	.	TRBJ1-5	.	CASSPNWAGNNQPQHF	TGCGCCAGCAGCCCGAACTGGGCAGGGAACAATCAGCCCCAGCATTTT
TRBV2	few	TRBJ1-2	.	CASSVGVGAYGYTF	TGTGCCAGCAGTGTAGGGGTAGGCGCCTATGGCTACACCTTC
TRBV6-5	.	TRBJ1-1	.	CASSYSWTANTEAFF	TGTGCCAGCAGTTACTCTTGGACAGCGAACACTGAAGCTTTCTTT
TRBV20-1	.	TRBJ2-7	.	CSATRDYEQYF	TGCAGTGCGACACGGGACTACGAGCAGTACTTC
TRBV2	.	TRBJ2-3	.	CASTRQRSTDTQYF	TGTGCCAGCACCAGGCAGCGGAGCACAGATACGCAGTATTTT
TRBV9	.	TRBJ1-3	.	CASSFSGQSAGNTIYF	TGTGCCAGCAGCTTTAGCGGTCAGAGTGCTGGAAACACCATATATTTT
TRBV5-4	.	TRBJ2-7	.	CASSGGEAYEQYF	TGTGCCAGCAGCGGAGGGGAGGCCTACGAGCAGTACTTC
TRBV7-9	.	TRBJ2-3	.	CASSSDSDDGQYF	TGTGCCAGCAGCTCCGACAGCGACGATGGGCAGTATTTT
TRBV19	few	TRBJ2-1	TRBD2	CASSIGGLAGPYNEQFF	TGTGCCAGTAGTATAGGGGGGCTAGCGGGACCCTACAATGAGCAGTTCTTC
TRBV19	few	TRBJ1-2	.	CASSIDRGNYGYTF	TGTGCCAGTAGTATAGATCGGGGGAACTATGGCTACACCTTC
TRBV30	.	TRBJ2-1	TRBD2	CAWSVRLAGGYPEFF	TGTGCCTGGAGTGTACGACTAGCGGGGGGCTACCCAGAGTTCTTC
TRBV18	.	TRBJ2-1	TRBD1	CASSPGQGNYNEQFF	TGTGCCAGCTCACCTGGACAGGGAAACTACAATGAGCAGTTCTTC
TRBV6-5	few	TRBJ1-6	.	CATAEGTNNSPLHF	TGTGCCACCGCAGAGGGGACAAATAATTCACCCCTCCACTTT
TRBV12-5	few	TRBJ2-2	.	CASGLPGFSGELFF	TGTGCTAGTGGTCTCCCAGGATTTTCCGGAGAGCTGTTTTTT
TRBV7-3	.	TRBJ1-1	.	CASSYGGRGTEAFF	TGTGCCAGCAGCTACGGGGGGCGCGGCACTGAAGCTTTCTTT
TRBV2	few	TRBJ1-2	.	CASSSTPVYGYTF	TGTGCCAGCAGTTCAACACCCGTCTATGGCTACACCTTC
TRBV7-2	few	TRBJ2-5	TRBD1	CASSYRQGRGETQYF	TGTGCCAGCAGTTATCGACAGGGCAGAGGAGAGACCCAGTACTTC
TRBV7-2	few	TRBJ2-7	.	CASSFVTYEQYF	TGTGCCAGCAGCTTTGTTACCTACGAGCAGTACTTC
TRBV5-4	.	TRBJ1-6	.	CASSFPDSPLHF	TGTGCCAGCAGCTTCCCGGATTCACCCCTCCACTTT
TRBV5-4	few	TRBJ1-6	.	CASSLGTGNNSPLHF	TGTGCCAGCAGCTTGGGAACGGGTAATAATTCACCCCTCCACTTT
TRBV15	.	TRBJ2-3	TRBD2	CATNSRGGLADTQYF	TGTGCCACCAACTCTCGCGGGGGGCTCGCAGATACGCAGTATTTT
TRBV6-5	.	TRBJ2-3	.	CASSYQQGDTQYF	TGTGCCAGCAGTTACCAGCAGGGTGATACGCAGTATTTT
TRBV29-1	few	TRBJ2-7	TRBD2	CSVSSGGRPSYEQYF	TGCAGCGTTTCTAGCGGGGGCCGACCCTCCTACGAGCAGTACTTC
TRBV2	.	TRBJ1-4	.	CASSFRGTNEKLFF	TGTGCCAGCAGTTTTCGGGGGACTAATGAAAAACTGTTTTTT
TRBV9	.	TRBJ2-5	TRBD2	CASSVGTSGAGRETQYF	TGTGCCAGCAGCGTAGGGACTAGCGGGGCGGGTCGGGAGACCCAGTACTTC
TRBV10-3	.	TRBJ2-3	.	CAISGNRDTQYF	TGTGCCATCAGTGGAAATAGAGATACGCAGTATTTT
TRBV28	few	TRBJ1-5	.	CASSLSVTRDSNQPQHF	TGTGCCAGCAGTTTATCGGTAACCCGGGACTCGAATCAGCCCCAGCATTTT
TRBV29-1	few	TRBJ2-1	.	CSAPTPGGLYNEQFF	TGCAGCGCCCCGACCCCCGGGGGTCTCTACAATGAGCAGTTCTTC
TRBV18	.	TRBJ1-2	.	CASSRTEEDSYTF	TGTGCCAGCTCCCGGACAGAAGAGGATAGCTACACCTTC
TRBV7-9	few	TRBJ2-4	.	CASSLLGGKNIQYF	TGTGCCAGCAGCTTACTAGGGGGCAAAAACATTCAGTACTTC
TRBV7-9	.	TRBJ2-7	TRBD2	CASSPLSRGFSYEQYF	TGTGCCAGCAGCCCCCTCTCGCGGGGGTTTTCCTACGAGCAGTACTTC
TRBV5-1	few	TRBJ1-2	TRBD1	CASSPDRANYGYTF	TGCGCCAGCAGCCCCGACAGGGCTAACTATGGCTACACCTTC
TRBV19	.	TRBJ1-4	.	CASRGLDEKLFF	TGTGCCAGTAGGGGCCTCGATGAAAAACTGTTTTTT
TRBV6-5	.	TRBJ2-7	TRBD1	CASSLRDRSDEQYF	TGTGCCAGCAGTCTCCGGGACAGGTCCGACGAGCAGTACTTC
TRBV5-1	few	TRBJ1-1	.	CASRTGFSAEAFF	TGCGCCAGCAGAACAGGGTTTTCGGCTGAAGCTTTCTTT
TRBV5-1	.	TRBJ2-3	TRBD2	CASSLAGGGTDTQYF	TGCGCCAGCAGCCTAGCGGGGGGGGGCACAGATACGCAGTATTTT
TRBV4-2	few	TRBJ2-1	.	CASSRDSPSNEQFF	TGTGCCAGCAGCCGTGACAGCCCTAGCAATGAGCAGTTCTTC